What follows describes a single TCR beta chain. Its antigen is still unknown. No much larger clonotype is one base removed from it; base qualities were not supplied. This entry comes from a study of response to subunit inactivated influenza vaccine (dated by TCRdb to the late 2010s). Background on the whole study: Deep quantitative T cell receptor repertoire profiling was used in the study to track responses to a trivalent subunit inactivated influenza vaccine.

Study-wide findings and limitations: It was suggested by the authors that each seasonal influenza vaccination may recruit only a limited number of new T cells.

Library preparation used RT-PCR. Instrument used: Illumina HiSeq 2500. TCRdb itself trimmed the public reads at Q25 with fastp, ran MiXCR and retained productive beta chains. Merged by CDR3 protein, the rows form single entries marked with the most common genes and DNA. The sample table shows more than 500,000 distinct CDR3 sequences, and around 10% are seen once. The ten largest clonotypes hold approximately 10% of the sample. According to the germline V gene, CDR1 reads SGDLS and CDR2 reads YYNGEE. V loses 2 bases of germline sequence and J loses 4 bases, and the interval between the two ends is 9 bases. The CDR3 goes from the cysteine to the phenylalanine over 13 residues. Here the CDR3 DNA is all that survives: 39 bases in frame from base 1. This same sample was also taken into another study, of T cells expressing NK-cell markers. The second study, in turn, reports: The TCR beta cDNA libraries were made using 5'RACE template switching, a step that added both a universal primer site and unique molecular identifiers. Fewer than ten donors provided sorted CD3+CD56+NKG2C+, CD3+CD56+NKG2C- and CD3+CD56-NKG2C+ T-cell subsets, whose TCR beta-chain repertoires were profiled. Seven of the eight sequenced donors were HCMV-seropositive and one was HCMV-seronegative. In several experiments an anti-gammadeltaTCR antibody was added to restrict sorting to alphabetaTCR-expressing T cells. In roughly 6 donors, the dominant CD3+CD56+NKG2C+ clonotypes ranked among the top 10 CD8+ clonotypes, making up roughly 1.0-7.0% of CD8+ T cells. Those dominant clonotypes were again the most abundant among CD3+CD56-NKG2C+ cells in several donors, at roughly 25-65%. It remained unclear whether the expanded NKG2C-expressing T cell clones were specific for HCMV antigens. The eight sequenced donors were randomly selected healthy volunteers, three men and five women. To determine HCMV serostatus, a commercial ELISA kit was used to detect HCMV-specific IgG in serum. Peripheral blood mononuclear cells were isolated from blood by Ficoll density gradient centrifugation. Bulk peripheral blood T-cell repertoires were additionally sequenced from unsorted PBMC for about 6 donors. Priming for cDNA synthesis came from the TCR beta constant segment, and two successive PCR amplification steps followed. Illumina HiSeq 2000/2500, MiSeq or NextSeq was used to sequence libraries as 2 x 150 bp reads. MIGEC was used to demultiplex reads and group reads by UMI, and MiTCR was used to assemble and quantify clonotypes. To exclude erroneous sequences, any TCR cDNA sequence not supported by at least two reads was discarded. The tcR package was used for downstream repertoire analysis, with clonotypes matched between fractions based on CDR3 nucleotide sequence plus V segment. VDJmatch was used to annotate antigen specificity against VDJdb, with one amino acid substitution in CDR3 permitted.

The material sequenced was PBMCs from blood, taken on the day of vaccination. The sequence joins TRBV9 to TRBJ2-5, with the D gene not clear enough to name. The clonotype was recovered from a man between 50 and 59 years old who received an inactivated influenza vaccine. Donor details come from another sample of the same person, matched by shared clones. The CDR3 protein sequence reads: CASSVSPPETQYF. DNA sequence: TGTGCCAGCAGCGTTAGTCCTCCAGAGACCCAGTACTTC.